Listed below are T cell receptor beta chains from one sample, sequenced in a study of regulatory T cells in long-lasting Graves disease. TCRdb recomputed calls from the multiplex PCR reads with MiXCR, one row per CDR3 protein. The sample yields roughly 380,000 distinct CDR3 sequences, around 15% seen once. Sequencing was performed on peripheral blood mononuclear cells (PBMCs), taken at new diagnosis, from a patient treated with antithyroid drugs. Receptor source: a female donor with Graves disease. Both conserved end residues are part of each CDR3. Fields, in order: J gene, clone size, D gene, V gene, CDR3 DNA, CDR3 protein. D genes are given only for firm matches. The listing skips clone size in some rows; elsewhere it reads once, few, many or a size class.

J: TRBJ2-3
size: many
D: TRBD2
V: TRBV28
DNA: TGTGCCAGCAGTTTCCTCGCTCTAGCGGGCACAGATACGCAGTATTTT
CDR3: CASSFLALAGTDTQYF

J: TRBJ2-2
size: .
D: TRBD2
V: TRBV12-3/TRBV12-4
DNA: TGTGCCAGCAGTCCGGTGGCGGGAGGGCTGTATATAAACACCGGGGAGCTGTTTTTT
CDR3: CASSPVAGGLYINTGELFF

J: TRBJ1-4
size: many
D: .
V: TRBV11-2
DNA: TGTGCCAGCAGCTTAGATCGTCTCAGTTTTGAAAAACTGTTTTTT
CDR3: CASSLDRLSFEKLFF

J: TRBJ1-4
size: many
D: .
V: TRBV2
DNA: TGTGCCAGCAGTGAAGCTTTGGGGCATAGTGAAAAACTGTTTTTT
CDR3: CASSEALGHSEKLFF

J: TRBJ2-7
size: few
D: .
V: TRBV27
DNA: TGTGCCAGCAGTTTTGGGCGGGAGCAGTACTTC
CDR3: CASSFGREQYF

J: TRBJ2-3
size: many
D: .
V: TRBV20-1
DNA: TGCAGTGCTAGAGATTCGGGGAAGAGCACAGATACGCAGTATTTT
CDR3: CSARDSGKSTDTQYF

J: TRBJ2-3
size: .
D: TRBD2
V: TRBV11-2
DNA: TGTGCCAGCAGCTTGGGTCGGTCAAGCGGGAGGTCAGATACGCAGTATTTT
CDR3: CASSLGRSSGRSDTQYF

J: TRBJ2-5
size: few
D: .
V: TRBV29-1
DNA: TGCAGCGTTGATTCGGACGGTGGGGAGACCCAGTACTTC
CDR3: CSVDSDGGETQYF

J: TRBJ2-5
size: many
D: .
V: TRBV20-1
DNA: TGCAGTGCTAGGGCCCGGGACAATGGGGAGACCCAGTACTTC
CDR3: CSARARDNGETQYF

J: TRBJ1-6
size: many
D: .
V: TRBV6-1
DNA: TGTGCCAGCAGTGAAAACGACACACCAAATTCACCCCTCCACTTT
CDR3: CASSENDTPNSPLHF

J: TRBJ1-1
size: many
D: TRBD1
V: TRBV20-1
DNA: TGCAGTGGGGGGACAGGAGGCACTGAAGCTTTCTTT
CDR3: CSGGTGGTEAFF

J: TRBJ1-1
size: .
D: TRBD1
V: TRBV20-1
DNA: TGCAGTGCTAGTGGGCAGGGGGAAAGGAGGAACACTGAAGCTTTCTTT
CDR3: CSASGQGERRNTEAFF

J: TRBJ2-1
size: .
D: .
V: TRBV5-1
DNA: TGCGCCAGCAGCTTGTCCCGGGCAGGGGCGGACAATGAGCAGTTCTTC
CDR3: CASSLSRAGADNEQFF

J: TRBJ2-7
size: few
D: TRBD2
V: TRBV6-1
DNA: TGTGCCAGCACCTCCGGGACTAGTGAATACGAGCAGTACTTC
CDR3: CASTSGTSEYEQYF

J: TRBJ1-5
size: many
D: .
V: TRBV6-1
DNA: TGTGCCAGCAGCGCCTCGGGCCCCGCCGGTAGCAATCAGCCCCAGCATTTT
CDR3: CASSASGPAGSNQPQHF

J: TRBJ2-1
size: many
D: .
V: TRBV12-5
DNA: TGTGCTAGTGGTTTGTCGGGGCTTAATGAGCAGTTCTTC
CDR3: CASGLSGLNEQFF

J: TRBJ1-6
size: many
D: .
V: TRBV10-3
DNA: TGTGCCATCAGTGAGTCGAGGGATTCACCCCTCCACTTT
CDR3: CAISESRDSPLHF

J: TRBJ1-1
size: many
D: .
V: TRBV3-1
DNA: TGTGCCAGCAGCCAGACGAACACTGAAGCTTTCTTT
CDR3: CASSQTNTEAFF

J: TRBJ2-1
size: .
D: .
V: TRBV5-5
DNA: TGTGCCAGCAGCTCCGGAGGGTTTGGGGTAGCAGGCTACAATGAGCAGTTCTTC
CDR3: CASSSGGFGVAGYNEQFF

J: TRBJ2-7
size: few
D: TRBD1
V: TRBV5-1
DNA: TGCGCCAGCAGCCCAGGACAGGGGCCAGACGAGCAGTACTTC
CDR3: CASSPGQGPDEQYF

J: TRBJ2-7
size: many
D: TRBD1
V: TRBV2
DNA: TGTGCCAGTTCACTACCGACAGGGGGGTCCGACGAGCAGTACTTC
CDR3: CASSLPTGGSDEQYF

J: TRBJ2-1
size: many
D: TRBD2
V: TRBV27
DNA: TGTGCCAGCAGCTACCGGACTAGCGGGGAGGATGAGCAGTTCTTC
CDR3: CASSYRTSGEDEQFF

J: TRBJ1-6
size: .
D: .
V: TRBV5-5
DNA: TGTGCCAGCAGCCTATTGGCCGGGAAAGTTTTTGTCTCACCCCTCCACTTT
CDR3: CASSLLAGKVFVSPLHF

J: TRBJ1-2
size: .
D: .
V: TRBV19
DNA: TGTGCCAGTAGCATAAGGGCTTCTCACTATGGCTACACCTTC
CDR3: CASSIRASHYGYTF

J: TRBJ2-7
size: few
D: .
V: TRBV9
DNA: TGTGCCAGCAGCGTAGGCCCAACCTACGAGCAGTACTTC
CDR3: CASSVGPTYEQYF

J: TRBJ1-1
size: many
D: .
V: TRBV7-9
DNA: TGTGCCAGCAGCTCGGATGGGGACACTGAAGCTTTCTTT
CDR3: CASSSDGDTEAFF

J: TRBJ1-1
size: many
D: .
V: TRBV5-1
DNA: TGCGCCAGCAGCTTGGCGGCAGACAACACTGAAGCTTTCTTT
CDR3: CASSLAADNTEAFF

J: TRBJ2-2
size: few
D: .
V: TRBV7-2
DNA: TGTGCCAGCAGCTTAGTGGCCAGATTAAACACCGGGGAGCTGTTTTTT
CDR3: CASSLVARLNTGELFF

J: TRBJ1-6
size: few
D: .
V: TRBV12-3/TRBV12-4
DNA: TGTGCCAGCAGTCATACAGGGCCTGGCTCACCCCTCCACTTT
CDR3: CASSHTGPGSPLHF

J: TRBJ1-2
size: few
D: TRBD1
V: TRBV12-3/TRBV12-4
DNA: TGTGCCAGCAGCTATCGACAGGGTAGGGACACCTTC
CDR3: CASSYRQGRDTF

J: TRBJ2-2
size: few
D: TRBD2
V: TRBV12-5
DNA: TGTGCTAGTGGTCAACAAACCGGGACTAGCGGGAGGGCCGCCGGGGAGCTGTTTTTT
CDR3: CASGQQTGTSGRAAGELFF

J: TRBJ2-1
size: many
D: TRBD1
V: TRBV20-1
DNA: TGCAGTGCGACCGGACAGGGCGGCTACAATGAGCAGTTCTTC
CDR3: CSATGQGGYNEQFF

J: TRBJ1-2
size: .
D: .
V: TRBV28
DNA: TGTGCCAGCACCTTAAGTTCCCGCGGCTATGGCTACACCTTC
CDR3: CASTLSSRGYGYTF

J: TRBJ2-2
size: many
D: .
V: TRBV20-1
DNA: TGCAGTGCTGCCACAAGAACCGGGGAGCTGTTTTTT
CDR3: CSAATRTGELFF

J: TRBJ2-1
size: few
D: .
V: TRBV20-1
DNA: TGCAGTGCTAGAGTGACTGCCGCGAGCTCCTACAATGAGCAGCTCTTC
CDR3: CSARVTAASSYNEQLF

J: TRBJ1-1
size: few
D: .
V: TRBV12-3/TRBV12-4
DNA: TGTGCCAGCAGTTTAGGGGACACACGGAACACTGAAGCTTTCTTT
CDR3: CASSLGDTRNTEAFF

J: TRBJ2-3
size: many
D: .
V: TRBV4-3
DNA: TGCGCCAGCAGCCAGTCTCAGCGGGTTAGCACAGATACGCAGTATTTT
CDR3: CASSQSQRVSTDTQYF

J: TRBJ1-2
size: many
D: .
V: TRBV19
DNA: TGTGCCAGTAGTCGGCGGGAGATTTACTATGGCTACACCTTC
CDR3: CASSRREIYYGYTF

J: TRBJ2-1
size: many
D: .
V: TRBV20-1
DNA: TGCAGTGCCAAGGGGACCTACAATGAGCAGTTCTTC
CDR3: CSAKGTYNEQFF

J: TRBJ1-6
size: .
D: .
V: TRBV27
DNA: TGTGCCAGCAGTTTATTTCCAGGCCGACCCCTCCACTTT
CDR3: CASSLFPGRPLHF